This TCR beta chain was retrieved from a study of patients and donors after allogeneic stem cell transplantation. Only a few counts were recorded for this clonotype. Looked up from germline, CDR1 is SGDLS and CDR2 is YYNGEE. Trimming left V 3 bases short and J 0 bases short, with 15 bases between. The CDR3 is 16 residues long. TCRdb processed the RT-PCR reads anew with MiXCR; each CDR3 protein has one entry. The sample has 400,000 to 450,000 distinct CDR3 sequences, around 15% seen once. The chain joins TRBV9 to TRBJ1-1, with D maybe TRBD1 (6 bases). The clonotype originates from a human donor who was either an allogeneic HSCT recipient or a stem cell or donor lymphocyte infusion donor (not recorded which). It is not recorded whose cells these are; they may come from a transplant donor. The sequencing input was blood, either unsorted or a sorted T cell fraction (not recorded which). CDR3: CASSGAARGVNTEAFF. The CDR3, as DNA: TGTGCCAGCAGCGGAGCCGCGAGGGGGGTGAACACTGAAGCTTTCTTT.